This T cell receptor beta chain was obtained from a study of blood T cell repertoires in COVID-19. Germline trimming cut 6 bases from V and 2 bases from J; bases unmatched to any gene: 10. Germline V gives CDR1 WNHNN, CDR2 SYGVQD (reference sequence). The CDR3 has 16 residues. Measured with immunoSEQ multiplex PCR; TCRdb has only the in-frame clones, and not every one. The table records around 380,000 clones, more than 75% of them present only once. This chain uses TRBV10-1 with TRBJ1-5; TRBD1 matches 7 bases. The TCR was taken from a man aged 25-45 years who had recovered from COVID-19. The sample consisted of PBMCs or T cells enriched from blood (not recorded which). This chain's CDR3 is CASRERQGICNQPQHF. For the CDR3, the DNA is TGCGCCAGCAGGGAACGACAGGGTATTTGCAATCAGCCCCAGCATTTT.